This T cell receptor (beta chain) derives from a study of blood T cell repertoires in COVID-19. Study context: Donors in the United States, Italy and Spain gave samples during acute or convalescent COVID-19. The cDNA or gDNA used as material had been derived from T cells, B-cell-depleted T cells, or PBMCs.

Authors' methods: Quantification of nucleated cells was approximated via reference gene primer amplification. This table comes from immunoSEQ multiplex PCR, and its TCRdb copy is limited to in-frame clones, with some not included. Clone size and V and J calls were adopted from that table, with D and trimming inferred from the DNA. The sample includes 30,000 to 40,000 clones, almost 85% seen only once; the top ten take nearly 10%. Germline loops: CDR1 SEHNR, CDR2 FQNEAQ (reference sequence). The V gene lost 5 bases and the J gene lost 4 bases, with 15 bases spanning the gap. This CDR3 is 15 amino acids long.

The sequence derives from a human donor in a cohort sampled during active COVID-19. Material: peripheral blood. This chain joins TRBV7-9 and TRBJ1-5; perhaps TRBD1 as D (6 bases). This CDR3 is CASSLAGQGNQPQHF. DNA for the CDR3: TGTGCCAGCAGCCTGGCCGGGCAGGGGAATCAGCCCCAGCATTTT.